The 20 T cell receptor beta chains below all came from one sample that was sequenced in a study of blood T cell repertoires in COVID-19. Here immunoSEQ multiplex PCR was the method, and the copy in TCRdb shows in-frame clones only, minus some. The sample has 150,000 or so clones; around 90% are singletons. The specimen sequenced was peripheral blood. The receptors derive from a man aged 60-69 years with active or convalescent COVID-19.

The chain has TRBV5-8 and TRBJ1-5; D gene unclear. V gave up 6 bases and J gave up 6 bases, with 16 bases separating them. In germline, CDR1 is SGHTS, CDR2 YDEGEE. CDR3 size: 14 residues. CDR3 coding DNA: TGTGCCAGCAACGAGGGAGCCAACGGTCAGCCCCAGCATTTT. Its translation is CASNEGANGQPQHF.

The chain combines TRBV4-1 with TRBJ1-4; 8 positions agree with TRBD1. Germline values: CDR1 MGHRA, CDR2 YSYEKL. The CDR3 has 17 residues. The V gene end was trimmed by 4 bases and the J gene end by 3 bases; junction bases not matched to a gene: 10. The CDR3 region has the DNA TGCGCCAGCAGCCCAGGACAGGGAGAGGTTGCTAATGAAAAACTGTTTTTT. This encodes CASSPGQGEVANEKLFF.

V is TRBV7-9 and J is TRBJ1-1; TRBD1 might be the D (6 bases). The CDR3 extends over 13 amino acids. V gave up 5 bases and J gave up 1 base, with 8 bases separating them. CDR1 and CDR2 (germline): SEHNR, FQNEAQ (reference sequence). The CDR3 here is CASSKQGNTEAFF. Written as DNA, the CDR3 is TGTGCCAGCAGCAAACAGGGGAACACTGAAGCTTTCTTT.

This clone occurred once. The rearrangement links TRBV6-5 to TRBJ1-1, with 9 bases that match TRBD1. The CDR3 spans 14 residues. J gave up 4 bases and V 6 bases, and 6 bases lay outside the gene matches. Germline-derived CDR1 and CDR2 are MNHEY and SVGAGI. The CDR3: CASRPWTGATEAFF. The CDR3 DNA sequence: TGTGCCAGCAGGCCCTGGACAGGGGCCACTGAAGCTTTCTTT.

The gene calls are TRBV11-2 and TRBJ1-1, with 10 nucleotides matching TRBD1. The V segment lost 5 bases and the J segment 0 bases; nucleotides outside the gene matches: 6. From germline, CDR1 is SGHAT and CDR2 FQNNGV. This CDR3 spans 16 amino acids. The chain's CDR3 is CASSADRGRVNTEAFF. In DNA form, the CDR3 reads TGTGCCAGCAGCGCCGACAGGGGGCGCGTGAACACTGAAGCTTTCTTT.

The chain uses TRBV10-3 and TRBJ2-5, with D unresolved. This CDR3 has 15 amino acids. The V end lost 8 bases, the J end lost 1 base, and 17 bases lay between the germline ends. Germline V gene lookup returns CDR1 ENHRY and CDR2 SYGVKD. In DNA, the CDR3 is TGTGCCATCGTACGTTCCCTCGACACCCAAGAGACCCAGTACTTC. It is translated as CAIVRSLDTQETQYF.

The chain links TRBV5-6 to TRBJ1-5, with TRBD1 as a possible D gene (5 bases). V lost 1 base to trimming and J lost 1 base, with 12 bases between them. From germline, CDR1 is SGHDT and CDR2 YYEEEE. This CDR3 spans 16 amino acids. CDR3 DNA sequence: TGTGCCAGCAGCTTGAGGACACCCTTCAGCAATCAGCCCCAGCATTTT. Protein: CASSLRTPFSNQPQHF.

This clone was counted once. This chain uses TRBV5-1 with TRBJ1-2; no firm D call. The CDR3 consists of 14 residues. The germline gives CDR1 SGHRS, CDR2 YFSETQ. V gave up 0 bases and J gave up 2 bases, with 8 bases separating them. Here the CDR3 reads CASSLVSVNYGYTF. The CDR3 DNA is TGCGCCAGCAGCTTGGTGTCAGTCAACTATGGCTACACCTTC.

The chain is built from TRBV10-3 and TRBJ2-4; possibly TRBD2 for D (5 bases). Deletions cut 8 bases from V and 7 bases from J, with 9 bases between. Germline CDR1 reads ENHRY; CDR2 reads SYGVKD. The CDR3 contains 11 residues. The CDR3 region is CAIASSNIQYF. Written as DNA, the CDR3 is TGTGCCATCGCTAGCAGTAACATTCAGTACTTC.

The CDR3 DNA follows: TGTGCCAGCTCCGGACAGGGGGTCTCGGACTCCTACGAGCAGTACTTC. Amino acids: CASSGQGVSDSYEQYF. V is TRBV18 and J is TRBJ2-7; 10 bases map to TRBD1. The CDR3 totals 16 residues. Germline V CDR1 and CDR2: KGHSH, LQKENI. J was trimmed by 0 bases and V by 6 bases; bases with no gene match: 8.

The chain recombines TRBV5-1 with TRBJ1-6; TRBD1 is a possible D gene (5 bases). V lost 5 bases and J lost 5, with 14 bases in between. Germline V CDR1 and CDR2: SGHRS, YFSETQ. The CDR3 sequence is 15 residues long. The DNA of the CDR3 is TGCGCCAGCAGTCCTAGGCCAGGGCATAATTCACCCCTCCACTTT. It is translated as CASSPRPGHNSPLHF.

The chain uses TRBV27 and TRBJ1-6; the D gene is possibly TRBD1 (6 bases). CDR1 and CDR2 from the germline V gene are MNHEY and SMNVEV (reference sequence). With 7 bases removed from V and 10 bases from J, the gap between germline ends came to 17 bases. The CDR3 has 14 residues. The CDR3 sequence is CASNQQGLGSPLHF. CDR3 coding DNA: TGTGCCAGCAATCAACAGGGTTTAGGGTCACCCCTCCACTTT.

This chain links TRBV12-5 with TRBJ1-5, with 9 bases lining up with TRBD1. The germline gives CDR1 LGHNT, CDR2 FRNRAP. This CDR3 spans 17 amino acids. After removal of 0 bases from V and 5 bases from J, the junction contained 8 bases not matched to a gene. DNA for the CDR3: TGTGCTAGTGGTTTGGTACGACAGGGGGGAGTGTATCAGCCCCAGCATTTT. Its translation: CASGLVRQGGVYQPQHF. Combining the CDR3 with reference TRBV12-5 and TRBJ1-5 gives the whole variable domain DARVTQTPRHKVTEMGQEVTMRCQPILGHNTVFWYRQTMMQGLELLAYFRNRAPLDDSGMPKDRFSAEMPDATLATLKIQPSEPRDSAVYFCASGLVRQGGVYQPQHFGDGTRLSIL.

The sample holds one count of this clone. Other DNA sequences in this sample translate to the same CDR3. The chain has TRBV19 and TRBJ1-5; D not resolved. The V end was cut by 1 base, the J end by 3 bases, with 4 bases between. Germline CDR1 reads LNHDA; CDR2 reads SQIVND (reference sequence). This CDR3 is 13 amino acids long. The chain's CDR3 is CASSIAINQPQHF. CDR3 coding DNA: TGTGCCAGTAGTATAGCCATCAATCAGCCCCAGCATTTT.

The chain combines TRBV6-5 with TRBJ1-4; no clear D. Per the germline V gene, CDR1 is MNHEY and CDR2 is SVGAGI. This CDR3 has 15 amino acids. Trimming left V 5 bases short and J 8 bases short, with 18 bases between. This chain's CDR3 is CASSTSGGPGEKLFF. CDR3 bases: TGTGCCAGCAGTACCAGCGGAGGGCCAGGCGAAAAACTGTTTTTT.

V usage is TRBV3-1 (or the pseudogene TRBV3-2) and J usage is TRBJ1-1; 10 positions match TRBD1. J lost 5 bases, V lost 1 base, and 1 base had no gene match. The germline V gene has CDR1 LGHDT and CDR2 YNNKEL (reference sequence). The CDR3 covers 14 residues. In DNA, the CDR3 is TGTGCCAGCAGCCAAGGACAGGGGGCAACTGAAGCTTTCTTT. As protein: CASSQGQGATEAFF.

The CDR3 DNA sequence: TGTGCCAGCAGGCTGGGACAGGGGCTCGAGCAGTACTTC. It translates to CASRLGQGLEQYF. This chain uses TRBV5-6 with TRBJ2-7; the match to TRBD1 covers 10 bases. The CDR3 is 13 residues long. V lost 5 bases, J lost 6 bases, and 5 bases stayed unmatched. Germline CDR1 reads SGHDT; CDR2 reads YYEEEE.

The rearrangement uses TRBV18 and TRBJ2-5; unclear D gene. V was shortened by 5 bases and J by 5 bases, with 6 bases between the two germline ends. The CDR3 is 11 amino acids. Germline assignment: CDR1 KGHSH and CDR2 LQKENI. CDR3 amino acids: CASSSGETQYF. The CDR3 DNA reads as TGTGCCAGCTCATCAGGCGAGACCCAGTACTTC.

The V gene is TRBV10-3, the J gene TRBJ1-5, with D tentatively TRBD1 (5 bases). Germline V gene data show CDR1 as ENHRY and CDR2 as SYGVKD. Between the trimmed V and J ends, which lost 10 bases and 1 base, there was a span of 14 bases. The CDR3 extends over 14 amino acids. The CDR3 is CATRDLPSNQPQHF. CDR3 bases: TGTGCCACGAGGGACTTACCAAGCAATCAGCCCCAGCATTTT.

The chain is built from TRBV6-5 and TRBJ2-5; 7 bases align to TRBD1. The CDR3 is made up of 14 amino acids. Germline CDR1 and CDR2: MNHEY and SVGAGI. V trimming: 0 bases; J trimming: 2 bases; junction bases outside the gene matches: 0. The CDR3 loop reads CASSYSQGQETQYF. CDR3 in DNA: TGTGCCAGCAGTTACTCACAGGGGCAAGAGACCCAGTACTTC.